This T cell receptor (beta chain) was captured in a study of beta chain features in type 1 diabetes. Study outcomes and limitations: Significant though moderate, a shortening of TCRB CDR3s appeared in all four CD4+ subsets of Type 1 diabetes patients.

This clone has only a few counts. What it binds is unknown. One heparinised draw of blood, averaging about 120 mL, came from each donor. The authors sorted CD4+ naive, central memory, regulatory and stem cell-like memory cells via CD45RO/CCR7/CD25/CD127/CD95/CD27. Since all of the isolated RNA was reverse transcribed, expressed TCRB transcripts were what got sequenced. This table comes from immunoSEQ multiplex PCR, and its TCRdb copy is limited to in-frame clones, with some not included. The table shows hundreds of thousands of clones, with roughly 13% occurring only once. Trimming left V 3 bases short and J 3 bases short, with 9 bases between. The CDR3 covers 14 residues. The V gene's germline CDR1 is LNHNV and CDR2 YYDKDF (reference sequence).

The gene calls are TRBV15 and TRBJ2-1, with D possibly TRBD2 on 5 matching bases. The origin of this receptor is a man aged 30-40 years in good health. The sample consisted of naive CD4+ T cells from blood. CDR3 sequence reads: CATSSLEGYNEQFF. The CDR3, as DNA: TGTGCCACCAGCAGTCTAGAGGGCTACAATGAGCAGTTCTTC.